The clone carrying this T cell receptor (beta chain) appeared a few times. The data originate from a study of T cells in Graves' hyperthyroidism and ophthalmopathy. Amplified TCR beta CDR3 regions came from RNA transcripts. A set of HTBI primers served as the primers for a first-round RT-PCR of the TCR CDR3. TCRdb recomputed calls from the multiplex PCR reads with MiXCR, one row per CDR3 protein. Here the sample spans some 500,000 distinct CDR3 sequences, about 15% being singletons. The sample was blood. The TCR comes from a woman in her 30s with Graves' ophthalmopathy.

The CDR3 region is CATSSRRLADNEQFF. CDR3 sequence (DNA): TGTGCCACCAGCAGCAGAAGACTAGCGGACAATGAGCAGTTCTTC. V gene TRBV15 combines with J gene TRBJ2-1, with 9 nucleotides matching TRBD2. The CDR3 is 15 residues long. Losses at the gene ends were 3 bases for V and 5 bases for J; bases not matched to a gene: 5. Germline V gene sequence: CDR1 LNHNV, CDR2 YYDKDF (reference sequence).